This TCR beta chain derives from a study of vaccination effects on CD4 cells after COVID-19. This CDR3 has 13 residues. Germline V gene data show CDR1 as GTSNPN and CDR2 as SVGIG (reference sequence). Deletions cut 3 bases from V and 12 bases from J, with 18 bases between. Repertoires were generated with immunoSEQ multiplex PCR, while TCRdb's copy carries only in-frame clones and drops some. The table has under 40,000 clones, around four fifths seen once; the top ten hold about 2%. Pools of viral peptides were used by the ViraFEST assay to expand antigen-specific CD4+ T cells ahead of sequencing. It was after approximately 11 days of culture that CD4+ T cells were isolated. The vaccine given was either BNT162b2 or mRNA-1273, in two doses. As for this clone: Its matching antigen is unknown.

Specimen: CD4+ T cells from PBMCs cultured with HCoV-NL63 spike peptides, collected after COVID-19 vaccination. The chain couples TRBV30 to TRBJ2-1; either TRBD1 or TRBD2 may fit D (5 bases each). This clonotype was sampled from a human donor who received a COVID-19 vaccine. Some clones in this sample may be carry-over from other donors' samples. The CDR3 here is CAWRKGTALRQFF. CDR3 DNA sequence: TGTGCCTGGAGGAAAGGGACCGCTCTCAGGCAGTTCTTC.